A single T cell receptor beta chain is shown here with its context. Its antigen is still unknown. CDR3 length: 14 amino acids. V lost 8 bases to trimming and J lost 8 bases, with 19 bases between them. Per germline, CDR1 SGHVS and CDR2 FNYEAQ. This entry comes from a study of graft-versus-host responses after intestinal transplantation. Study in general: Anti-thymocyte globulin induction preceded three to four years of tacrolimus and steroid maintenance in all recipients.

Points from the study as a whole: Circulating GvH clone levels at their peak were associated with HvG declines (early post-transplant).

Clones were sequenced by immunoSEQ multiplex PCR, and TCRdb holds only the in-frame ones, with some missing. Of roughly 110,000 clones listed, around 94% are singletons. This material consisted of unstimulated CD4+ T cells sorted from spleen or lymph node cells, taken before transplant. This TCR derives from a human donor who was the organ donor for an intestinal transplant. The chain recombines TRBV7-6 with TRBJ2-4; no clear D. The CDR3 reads CASPSGLSGYIQYF. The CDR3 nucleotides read TGTGCCAGCCCGTCGGGTCTATCGGGTTACATTCAGTACTTC. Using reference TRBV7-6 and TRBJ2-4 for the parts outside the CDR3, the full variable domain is GAGVSQSPRYKVTKRGQDVALRCDPISGHVSLYWYRQALGQGPEFLTYFNYEAQQDKSGLPNDRFSAERPEGSISTLTIQRTEQRDSAMYRCASPSGLSGYIQYFGAGTRLSVL.